Listed here are 23 T cell receptor beta chains from one sample, sequenced in a study of blood T cells in healthy people across ages. The use of a sample-barcoded 5' primer and a J-beta primer mix characterized a second PCR of about 6 to 12 cycles. TCRdb re-called the 5' RACE reads with MiXCR, one entry per CDR3 protein. The repertoire holds more than 650,000 distinct CDR3 sequences, with roughly 53% as singletons. Sequences were obtained from blood. These receptors all stem from an elderly man in good health.

The chain is built from TRBV28 and TRBJ2-3; no clear D gene. From germline, CDR1 is MDHEN and CDR2 SYDVKM. V was clipped by 4 bases and J by 4 bases, with 9 bases between them. The CDR3 consists of 13 residues. The CDR3 DNA follows: TGTGCCAGCAGTTCCCAGGTTGCAGATACGCAGTATTTT. Encoded protein: CASSSQVADTQYF.

The chain's CDR3 is CASSQPTGSGSPLHF. CDR3 in DNA: TGTGCCAGCTCACAACCTACAGGGTCCGGTTCACCCCTCCACTTT. V is TRBV18 and J is TRBJ1-6, with a possible D match to TRBD1 (6 bases). This CDR3 contains 15 residues. The germline V gene has CDR1 KGHSH and CDR2 LQKENI. V gave up 4 bases and J gave up 9 bases, with 16 bases separating them. Full variable domain (missing parts from reference TRBV18 and TRBJ1-6): NAGVMQNPRHLVRRRGQEARLRCSPMKGHSHVYWYRQLPEEGLKFMVYLQKENIIDESGMPKERFSAEFPKEGPSILRIQQVVRGDSAAYFCASSQPTGSGSPLHFGNGTRLTVT.

This clonotype was observed a handful of times. A much bigger clone sits one base away, suggesting this may be a read error. The chain has TRBV3-1 and TRBJ2-7; D gene uncertain. Germline CDR1 and CDR2: LGHDT and YNNKEL (reference sequence). The CDR3 sequence is 13 residues long. V lost 4 bases and J 7 bases, leaving 14 bases between the germline ends. The CDR3 sequence: CASSLGLLEEQYF. The CDR3 DNA sequence: TGTGCCAGCAGCCTGGGCCTACTGGAAGAGCAGTACTTC.

The chain recombines TRBV6-6 with TRBJ1-5, with 7 bases aligning to TRBD1. Germline V gene sequence: CDR1 MNHNY, CDR2 SVGAGI (reference sequence). Losses at the gene ends were 2 bases for V and 5 bases for J; bases not matched to a gene: 3. The CDR3 spans 14 residues. CDR3 loop: CASSYGQDHQPQHF. DNA of the CDR3: TGTGCCAGCAGTTACGGACAGGATCATCAGCCCCAGCATTTT.

J is TRBJ2-1 and V is TRBV10-3, with TRBD2 identical over 9 bases. Germline V gene lookup returns CDR1 ENHRY and CDR2 SYGVKD. Trimming removed 3 bases from V and 5 bases from J; junction bases left unmatched: 11. This CDR3 spans 17 amino acids. Written as DNA, the CDR3 is TGTGCCATCAGTGAAGGCTCTAGCGGGACAGTCCACAATGAGCAGTTCTTC. Amino acids: CAISEGSSGTVHNEQFF.

The chain has TRBV29-1 and TRBJ2-7; D possibly corresponds to TRBD2 (5 bases). The CDR3 consists of 14 residues. Trimming took off 1 base at V and 0 bases at J, with 10 bases between the two ends. CDR1 SQVTM and CDR2 ANQGSEA come from the germline V gene. The CDR3 bases are TGCAGCGTTGAAGTCTCGGGAAGCTCCTACGAGCAGTACTTC. Protein: CSVEVSGSSYEQYF.

V usage is TRBV3-1 and J usage is TRBJ1-2, with D possibly being TRBD1 (5 bases). The CDR3 totals 17 residues. The germline V and J ends were trimmed by 0 bases and 8 bases, with 22 bases remaining between them. Germline V CDR1 and CDR2: LGHDT, YNNKEL (reference sequence). In DNA, the CDR3 is TGTGCCAGCAGCCAAGATCCACCAGGGCGAGGTCCGGGCGGCTACACCTTC. Encoded protein: CASSQDPPGRGPGGYTF.

This chain links TRBV11-2 with TRBJ2-1; the D gene could be TRBD1 or TRBD2 (5 bases each). V lost 4 bases and J 0 bases, leaving 13 bases between the germline ends. The CDR3 totals 16 residues. CDR1 is SGHAT, CDR2 FQNNGV, per germline. The CDR3 DNA is TGTGCCAGCAGCTCAAATAGGGACCCCTCCTACAATGAGCAGTTCTTC. Translation: CASSSNRDPSYNEQFF.

The chain recombines TRBV4-1 with TRBJ2-6; TRBD2 matches 7 bases. Trimming removed 0 bases from V and 1 base from J; junction bases left unmatched: 9. Germline V lookup: CDR1 MGHRA, CDR2 YSYEKL. The CDR3 covers 19 residues. CDR3 sequence: CASSQERDYPGSGANVLTF. For the CDR3, the DNA is TGCGCCAGCAGCCAAGAGAGGGACTACCCGGGGTCTGGGGCCAACGTCCTGACTTTC.

This chain connects TRBV11-2 to TRBJ2-7; 7 bases are a match to TRBD2. Germline-derived CDR1 and CDR2 are SGHAT and FQNNGV. The V segment lost 5 bases and the J segment 1 base; nucleotides outside the gene matches: 5. The CDR3 length is 14 residues. The CDR3: CASSQRGDSYEQYF. The CDR3, as DNA: TGTGCCAGCAGCCAGCGGGGTGATTCCTACGAGCAGTACTTC.

This sequence joins TRBV7-9 and TRBJ1-2, with TRBD1 matching over 7 bases. CDR3 size: 14 residues. CDR1 is SEHNR and CDR2 is FQNEAQ in the germline V gene (reference sequence). Trimming removed 3 bases from V and 6 bases from J; junction bases left unmatched: 7. The CDR3 reads CASSLRGQWDGYTF. In DNA form, the CDR3 reads TGTGCCAGCAGCTTGAGGGGACAGTGGGATGGCTACACCTTC.

This CDR3 reads CASSSGPGGYGYTF. The CDR3 coding sequence is TGTGCCAGCAGTTCGGGGCCCGGTGGCTATGGCTACACCTTC. V and J are TRBV27 and TRBJ1-2, with a weak D call TRBD1 (5 bases). Germline V gives CDR1 MNHEY, CDR2 SMNVEV (reference sequence). This CDR3 spans 14 amino acids. V was trimmed by 4 bases and J by 4 bases, leaving 13 bases between them.

The chain combines TRBV7-2 with TRBJ2-5, with D perhaps matching TRBD2 (6 bases). The V and J ends lost 4 bases and 9 bases respectively, with 15 bases between them. From germline, CDR1 is SGHTA and CDR2 FQGNSA. This CDR3 is 13 amino acids long. CDR3 residues: CASSSTPGEAQYF. The CDR3 bases are TGTGCCAGCAGCTCCACCCCCGGGGAGGCCCAGTACTTC.

This chain links TRBV9 with TRBJ1-1, with a possible D match to TRBD1 (5 bases). This CDR3 contains 14 residues. Germline V gene data show CDR1 as SGDLS and CDR2 as YYNGEE. The V end was cut by 0 bases, the J end by 5 bases, with 11 bases between. CDR3 coding DNA: TGTGCCAGCAGCGTAGAAGCAGGGCAGACTGAAGCTTTCTTT. As protein: CASSVEAGQTEAFF.

This sequence joins TRBV20-1 and TRBJ2-7, with 13 nucleotides matching TRBD2. The CDR3 length is 14 residues. Germline CDR1 reads DFQATT; CDR2 reads SNEGSKA (reference sequence). J gave up 6 bases and V 6 bases, and 8 bases lay outside the gene matches. The CDR3 here is CSATGTSGKPEQYF. The CDR3 coding sequence is TGCAGTGCCACCGGGACTAGCGGGAAGCCCGAGCAGTACTTC.

This chain connects TRBV20-1 to TRBJ2-1; 11 bases align to TRBD2. Germline loops: CDR1 DFQATT, CDR2 SNEGSKA (reference sequence). With 5 bases clipped from V and 4 bases from J, the junction kept 4 bases outside the gene matches. This CDR3 is 14 amino acids long. In DNA, the CDR3 is TGCAGTGCTTCCGGGACTAGCGGTTACAATGAGCAGTTCTTC. It yields the protein CSASGTSGYNEQFF.

The gene calls are TRBV14 and TRBJ1-2; the D is unclear. Between the trimmed V and J ends, which lost 1 base and 6 bases, there was a span of 12 bases. This CDR3 is 14 amino acids long. Germline V gene data show CDR1 as SGHDN and CDR2 as FVKESK. The CDR3 DNA reads as TGTGCCAGCAGCCAAGTGATGGGAGGGCATGGCTACACCTTC. Encoded protein: CASSQVMGGHGYTF.

The chain employs TRBV5-1 and TRBJ1-1; the D gene is possibly TRBD1 (6 bases). The germline V gene has CDR1 SGHRS and CDR2 YFSETQ. Deletions cut 1 base from V and 9 bases from J, with 7 bases between. This CDR3 has 11 residues. The CDR3 DNA is TGCGCCAGCAGCTTGAGGGGGAAAGCTTTCTTT. Amino acids: CASSLRGKAFF.

The chain employs TRBV27 and TRBJ2-7, with TRBD1 identical over 11 bases. The CDR3 extends over 14 amino acids. Germline CDR1 and CDR2: MNHEY and SMNVEV (reference sequence). The trim removed 6 bases at V and 3 bases at J, leaving 4 bases unmatched. The CDR3 spells CASRRTGGYYEQYF. The CDR3 DNA reads TGTGCCAGCAGGAGGACAGGGGGCTACTACGAGCAGTACTTC.

The table lists this clonotype with a few counts. This rearrangement joins TRBV5-1 to TRBJ2-5, with TRBD1 as a possible D gene (6 bases). Deletions cut 0 bases from V and 4 bases from J, with 13 bases between. Looked up from germline, CDR1 is SGHRS and CDR2 is YFSETQ. The CDR3 has 15 residues. The CDR3 DNA sequence: TGCGCCAGCAGCTTGGAAATGGGGGCCGCAGAGACCCAGTACTTC. Protein sequence: CASSLEMGAAETQYF.

This clonotype was observed a few times. CDR3 nucleotide sequence: TGCAGTGCTAGGGCGTCGACTCCCTACGAGCAGTACTTC. Translation: CSARASTPYEQYF. V and J are TRBV20-1 and TRBJ2-7; the D is unclear. The V gene's germline CDR1 is DFQATT and CDR2 SNEGSKA (reference sequence). This CDR3 is 13 amino acids long. The V and J ends lost 3 bases and 2 bases respectively, with 11 bases between them.

The gene calls are TRBV20-1 and TRBJ2-3, with 9 positions matching TRBD2. Germline values: CDR1 DFQATT, CDR2 SNEGSKA (reference sequence). The J segment lost 7 bases and the V segment lost 6 bases, leaving 8 bases of the junction unmatched. This CDR3 contains 13 residues. The CDR3 is CSAPSREGYTQYF. The CDR3 nucleotides are TGCAGTGCCCCGTCGCGGGAGGGTTATACGCAGTATTTT.

The chain links TRBV20-1 to TRBJ1-5; D not certain. Trimming cost V 0 bases and J 6 bases, with 6 bases left between them. CDR1 DFQATT and CDR2 SNEGSKA come from the germline V gene (reference sequence). The CDR3 sequence is 12 residues long. The CDR3 loop reads CSARELGQPQHF. CDR3 DNA sequence: TGCAGTGCTAGAGAGCTAGGTCAGCCCCAGCATTTT.